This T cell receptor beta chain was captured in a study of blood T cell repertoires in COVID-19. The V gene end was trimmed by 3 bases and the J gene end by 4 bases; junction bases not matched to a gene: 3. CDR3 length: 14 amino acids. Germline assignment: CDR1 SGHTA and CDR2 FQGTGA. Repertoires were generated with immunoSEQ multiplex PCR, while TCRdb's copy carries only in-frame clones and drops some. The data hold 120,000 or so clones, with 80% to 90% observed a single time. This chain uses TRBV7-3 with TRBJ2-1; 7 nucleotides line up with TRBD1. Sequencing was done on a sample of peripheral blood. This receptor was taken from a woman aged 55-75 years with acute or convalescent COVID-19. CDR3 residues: CASSFDRAYNEQFF. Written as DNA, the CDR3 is TGTGCCAGCAGCTTCGACAGGGCGTACAATGAGCAGTTCTTC.